The 7 T cell receptor beta chains listed next were all sequenced from one sample in a study of CD8 T cells in ankylosing spondylitis (TCRdb year 2017). Libraries came from 5' RACE. The run used an Illumina HiSeq 2500. TCRdb trimmed the raw reads at Q25, called clones with MiXCR and kept productive beta chains. Duplicate CDR3 protein sequences are folded into a single record with the most common DNA and genes. The table for this sample lists some 200,000 distinct CDR3 sequences; more than 10% of them were counted only once. The top ten clones comprise approximately 15% of the sample. Specimen: blood, either unsorted or a sorted T cell fraction (not recorded which). These receptors were obtained from a male donor with ankylosing spondylitis or in good health (not recorded which).

In this sample, this clonotype turned up a few times. CDR3 DNA: TGTGCCTGGATTGGAGGGAGCTACGAGCAGTACTTC. It yields the protein CAWIGGSYEQYF. The chain links TRBV30 to TRBJ2-7; weak D call: TRBD2 (6 bases). Trimming pared 4 bases from V and 3 bases from J, leaving 10 bases between. This CDR3 region has 12 residues. Germline assignment: CDR1 GTSNPN and CDR2 SVGIG (reference sequence).

The table lists this clonotype with a few counts. The V call is TRBV4-2, the J call TRBJ2-7; 9 bases align to TRBD1. V lost 0 bases and J lost 2; bases outside the gene matches: 5. CDR1 LGHNA and CDR2 YNFKEQ come from the germline V gene. The CDR3 spans 16 residues. In nucleotides, the CDR3 is TGTGCCAGCAGCCAAGAACGAGGACAGGGGACCTACGAGCAGTACTTC. It specifies CASSQERGQGTYEQYF.

The chain has TRBV2 and TRBJ2-5, with 7 bases identical to TRBD1. V was clipped by 8 bases and J by 0 bases; unmatched bases: 6. Per the germline V gene, CDR1 is SNHLY and CDR2 is FYNNEI. The CDR3 has 14 residues. CDR3 residues: CASLEGADQETQYF. The CDR3 nucleotides are TGTGCCAGCCTAGAGGGGGCCGACCAAGAGACCCAGTACTTC.

This clonotype turned up a few times. The chain couples TRBV20-1 to TRBJ2-7; D remains ambiguous. The CDR3 covers 11 residues. Deletions cut 7 bases from V and 3 bases from J, with 10 bases between. CDR1 and CDR2 from the germline V gene are DFQATT and SNEGSKA (reference sequence). CDR3 coding DNA: TGCAGTGTTCCTACTGGCTACGAGCAGTACTTC. Protein product: CSVPTGYEQYF.

This rearrangement joins TRBV6-5 to TRBJ2-4, with 8 bases that match TRBD1. The CDR3 has 13 amino acids. J lost 8 bases, V lost 0 bases, and 0 bases had no gene match. Per the germline V gene, CDR1 is MNHEY and CDR2 is SVGAGI. The CDR3 bases are TGTGCCAGCAGTTACTCGACAGGGGACATTCAGTACTTC. Amino acids: CASSYSTGDIQYF.

This clonotype occurred a few times. The chain employs TRBV9 and TRBJ2-7, with TRBD2 matching 9 bases. Germline V gives CDR1 SGDLS, CDR2 YYNGEE. Unmatched junction bases numbered 17, after V lost 0 bases and J lost 4 bases. CDR3 length equals 19 residues. The CDR3 reads CASSVGILSGSHWGYEQYF. The DNA for the CDR3 is TGTGCCAGCAGCGTAGGAATTCTTAGCGGGAGTCACTGGGGGTACGAGCAGTACTTC.

This clonotype has more than one count but fewer than ten. J is TRBJ2-1 and V is TRBV7-9; no firm D call. V lost 2 bases to trimming and J lost 0 bases, with 8 bases between them. Germline V gene data show CDR1 as SEHNR and CDR2 as FQNEAQ (reference sequence). The CDR3 contains 15 residues. The CDR3 sequence: CASSLKKGSYNEQFF. As DNA, the CDR3 is TGTGCCAGCAGCTTAAAGAAAGGCTCCTACAATGAGCAGTTCTTC.